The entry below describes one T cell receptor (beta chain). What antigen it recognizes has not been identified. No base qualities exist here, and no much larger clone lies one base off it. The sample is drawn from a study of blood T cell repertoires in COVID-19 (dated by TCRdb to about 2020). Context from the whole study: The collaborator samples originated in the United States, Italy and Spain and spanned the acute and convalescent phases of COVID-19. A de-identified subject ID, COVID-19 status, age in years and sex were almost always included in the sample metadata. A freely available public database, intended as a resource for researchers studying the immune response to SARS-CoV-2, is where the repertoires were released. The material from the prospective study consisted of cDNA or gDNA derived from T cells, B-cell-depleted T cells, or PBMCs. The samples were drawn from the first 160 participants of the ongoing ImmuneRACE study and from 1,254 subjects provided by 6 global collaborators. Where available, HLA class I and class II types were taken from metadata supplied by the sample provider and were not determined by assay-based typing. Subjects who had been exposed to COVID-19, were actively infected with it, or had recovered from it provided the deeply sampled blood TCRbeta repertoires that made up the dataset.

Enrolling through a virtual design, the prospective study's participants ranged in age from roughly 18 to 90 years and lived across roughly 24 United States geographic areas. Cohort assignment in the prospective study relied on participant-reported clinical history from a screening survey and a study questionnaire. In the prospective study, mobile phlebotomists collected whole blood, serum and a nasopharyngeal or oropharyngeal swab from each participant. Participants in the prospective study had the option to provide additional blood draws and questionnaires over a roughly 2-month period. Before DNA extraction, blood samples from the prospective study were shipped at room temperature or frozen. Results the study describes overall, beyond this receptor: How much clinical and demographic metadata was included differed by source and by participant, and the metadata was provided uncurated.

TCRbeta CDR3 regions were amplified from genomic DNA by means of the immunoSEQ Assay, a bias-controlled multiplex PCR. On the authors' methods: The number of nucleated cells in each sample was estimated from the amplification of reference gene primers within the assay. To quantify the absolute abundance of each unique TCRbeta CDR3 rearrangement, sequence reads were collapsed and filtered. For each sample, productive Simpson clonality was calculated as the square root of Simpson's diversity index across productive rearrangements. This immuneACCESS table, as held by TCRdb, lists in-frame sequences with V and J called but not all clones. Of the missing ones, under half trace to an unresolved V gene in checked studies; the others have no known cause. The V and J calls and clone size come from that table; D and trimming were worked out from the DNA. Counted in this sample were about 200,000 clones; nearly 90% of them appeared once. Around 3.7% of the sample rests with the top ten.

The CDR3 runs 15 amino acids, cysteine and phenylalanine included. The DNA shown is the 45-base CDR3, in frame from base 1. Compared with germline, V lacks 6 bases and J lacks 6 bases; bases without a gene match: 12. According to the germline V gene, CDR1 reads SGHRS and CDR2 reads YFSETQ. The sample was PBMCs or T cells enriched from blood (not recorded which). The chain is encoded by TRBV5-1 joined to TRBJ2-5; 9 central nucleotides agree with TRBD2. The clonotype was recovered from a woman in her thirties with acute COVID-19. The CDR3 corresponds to CASTLLGGGGKTQYF. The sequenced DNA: TGCGCCAGCACCCTCCTAGGCGGGGGGGGGAAGACCCAGTACTTC.